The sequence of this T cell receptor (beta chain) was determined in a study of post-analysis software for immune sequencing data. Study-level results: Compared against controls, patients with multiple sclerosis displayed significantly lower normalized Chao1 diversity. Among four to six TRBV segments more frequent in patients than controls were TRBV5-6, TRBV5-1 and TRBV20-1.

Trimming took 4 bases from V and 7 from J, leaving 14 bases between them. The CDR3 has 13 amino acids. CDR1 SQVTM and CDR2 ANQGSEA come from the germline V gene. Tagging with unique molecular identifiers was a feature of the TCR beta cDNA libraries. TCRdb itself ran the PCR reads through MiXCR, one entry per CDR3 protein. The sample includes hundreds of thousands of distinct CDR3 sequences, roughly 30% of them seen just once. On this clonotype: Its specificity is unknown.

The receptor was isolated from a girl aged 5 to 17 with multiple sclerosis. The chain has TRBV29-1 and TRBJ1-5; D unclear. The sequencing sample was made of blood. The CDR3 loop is CSVGYGKEQPQHF. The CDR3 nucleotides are TGCAGCGTTGGATATGGGAAGGAACAGCCCCAGCATTTT.